Below are 30 T cell receptor beta chains sequenced from a single sample in a study of OX40 agonist ivuxolimab in advanced cancers. Libraries were prepared by immunoSEQ multiplex PCR; TCRdb keeps only in-frame clonotypes and omits some of them. The top ten clones hold 2.2% of a sample with fewer than 75,000 clones, more than 85% of them seen once. Sequencing was performed on CD4+ or CD8+ T cells sorted from blood, taken in a trial of the OX40 agonist ivuxolimab. These receptors came from an adult with an advanced solid tumor such as melanoma, head and neck, liver or kidney cancer.

The chain recombines TRBV28 with TRBJ1-5; TRBD1 matches at 9 bases. This CDR3 spans 15 amino acids. V shed 11 bases, J shed 2 bases, and the junction held 10 bases outside the gene matches. Germline-derived CDR1 and CDR2 are MDHEN and SYDVKM. The CDR3 nucleotides are TGTGCCGGGGGACAGGGCGATATTGGCAATCAGCCCCAGCATTTT. Residues: CAGGQGDIGNQPQHF.

The chain couples TRBV11-2 to TRBJ2-3; tentatively, D is TRBD2 (5 bases). From germline, CDR1 is SGHAT and CDR2 FQNNGV. The CDR3 extends over 18 amino acids. V lost 7 bases, J lost 3 bases, and 26 bases lay in between. The CDR3 DNA sequence: TGTGCCAGCAACACCCTGAATTCTCTACACGGGAAGACAGATACGCAGTATTTT. As protein: CASNTLNSLHGKTDTQYF.

This rearrangement joins TRBV2 to TRBJ2-1, with D possibly being TRBD1 (6 bases). CDR3 length: 16 residues. Trimming took 4 bases from V and 0 from J, leaving 13 bases between them. Germline-derived CDR1 and CDR2 are SNHLY and FYNNEI. CDR3 in amino acids: CASSGSTGSSYNEQFF. The CDR3 bases are TGTGCCAGCAGTGGAAGCACAGGGAGCTCCTACAATGAGCAGTTCTTC. The whole variable domain, remainder taken from reference TRBV2 and TRBJ2-1, is EPEVTQTPSHQVTQMGQEVILRCVPISNHLYFYWYRQILGQKVEFLVSFYNNEISEKSEIFDDQFSVERPDGSNFTLKIRSTKLEDSAMYFCASSGSTGSSYNEQFFGPGTRLTVL.

This chain uses TRBV19 with TRBJ1-1; the D gene is possibly TRBD1 (5 bases). Germline CDR1 reads LNHDA; CDR2 reads SQIVND (reference sequence). V was pared by 7 bases and J by 2 bases, with 14 bases between. This CDR3 has 14 residues. The DNA of the CDR3 is TGTGCCAGTAACCCTCAGGGCAGAAACACTGAAGCTTTCTTT. Its protein product is CASNPQGRNTEAFF. Filled out from reference TRBV19 and TRBJ1-1, the complete variable domain reads DGGITQSPKYLFRKEGQNVTLSCEQNLNHDAMYWYRQDPGQGLRLIYYSQIVNDFQKGDIAEGYSVSREKKESFPLTVTSAQKNPTAFYLCASNPQGRNTEAFFGQGTRLTVV.

The chain has TRBV5-4 and TRBJ2-7; D possibly corresponds to TRBD2 (5 bases). V was shortened by 4 bases and J by 6 bases, with 14 bases between the two germline ends. CDR3 length equals 13 residues. The V gene's germline CDR1 is SGHNT and CDR2 YYREEE (reference sequence). The CDR3 region is CASSQDRGSEQYF. CDR3 coding DNA: TGTGCCAGCAGCCAAGATAGAGGGAGCGAGCAGTACTTC. Full variable domain (rest looked up from reference TRBV5-4 and TRBJ2-7): ETGVTQSPTHLIKTRGQQVTLRCSSQSGHNTVSWYQQALGQGPQFIFQYYREEENGRGNFPPRFSGLQFPNYSSELNVNALELDDSALYLCASSQDRGSEQYFGPGTRLTVT.

V usage is TRBV10-1 and J usage is TRBJ2-2, with TRBD2 matching 9 bases. This CDR3 is 18 amino acids long. The germline gives CDR1 WNHNN, CDR2 SYGVQD (reference sequence). With V trimmed by 4 bases and J by 1 base, 10 bases remained unmatched. The CDR3 DNA reads as TGCGCCAGCAGTGTCGGTGGAGGAGCGGGAGGGAACACCGGGGAGCTGTTTTTT. Translation gives CASSVGGGAGGNTGELFF.

The V call is TRBV6-5, the J call TRBJ2-5; D is ambiguous. The CDR3 is 11 residues long. V lost 6 bases, J lost 5 bases, and 7 bases lay in between. Germline CDR1 MNHEY, CDR2 SVGAGI. This CDR3 reads CASRRWETQYF. CDR3 bases: TGTGCCAGCAGGCGTTGGGAGACCCAGTACTTC.

This rearrangement joins TRBV19 to TRBJ2-2; 7 bases agree with TRBD1. V was clipped by 2 bases and J by 7 bases; unmatched bases: 7. Looked up from germline, CDR1 is LNHDA and CDR2 is SQIVND (reference sequence). The length of the CDR3 is 15 residues. The CDR3, as DNA: TGTGCCAGTAGTATAACAGGGGTGGAAGGCGGGGAGCTGTTTTTT. The encoded protein is CASSITGVEGGELFF. The full variable domain, with the rest looked up from reference TRBV19 and TRBJ2-2, is DGGITQSPKYLFRKEGQNVTLSCEQNLNHDAMYWYRQDPGQGLRLIYYSQIVNDFQKGDIAEGYSVSREKKESFPLTVTSAQKNPTAFYLCASSITGVEGGELFFGEGSRLTVL.

This clone has a handful of counts. The CDR3 loop is CASSLSPYEQYF. CDR3 bases: TGTGCCAGCAGCTTATCCCCCTACGAGCAGTACTTC. V gene TRBV11-2 combines with J gene TRBJ2-7; no clear D gene. Trimming stripped 2 bases from V and 2 bases from J, with 4 bases between. The CDR3 runs 12 residues. CDR1 and CDR2 from the germline V gene are SGHAT and FQNNGV.

As regards this clone: One end of the junction is discordant with germline, which a read error may explain. This rearrangement joins TRBV6-1 to TRBJ2-5, with TRBD2 matching over 10 bases. Germline loops: CDR1 MNHNS, CDR2 SASEGT. The CDR3 is 14 residues long. The CDR3 region has the DNA TGTGCCACCAGTAGCGGGAGGCTCCAAGAGACCCAGTACTTC. This codes for CATSSGRLQETQYF.

The V and J genes are TRBV11-2 and TRBJ2-1; TRBD2 aligns across 10 bases. The CDR3 consists of 15 residues. Germline V lookup: CDR1 SGHAT, CDR2 FQNNGV. Losses at the gene ends were 2 bases for V and 7 bases for J; bases not matched to a gene: 5. CDR3 loop: CASSLIAGGGNEQFF. DNA for the CDR3: TGTGCCAGCAGCTTAATAGCGGGAGGTGGGAATGAGCAGTTCTTC.

The genes are TRBV27 and TRBJ2-2; 9 bases map to TRBD2. The CDR3 sequence is 16 residues long. CDR1 is MNHEY, CDR2 SMNVEV, per germline (reference sequence). The V and J ends lost 3 bases and 7 bases, in that order; junction bases with no gene match: 9. Here the CDR3 reads CASSLRMTSGDGELFF. CDR3 DNA sequence: TGTGCCAGCAGTTTGCGCATGACTAGCGGAGACGGGGAGCTGTTTTTT.

The chain combines TRBV11-3 with TRBJ1-2; D gene uncertain. The V gene lost 3 bases and the J gene lost 4 bases, with 21 bases spanning the gap. The CDR3 is 17 residues long. The germline CDR1 and CDR2 sequences are SGHNT and YENEEA. The CDR3 DNA reads TGTGCCAGCAGCTTTTATTCATCACAGAGTCTTTCCTATGGCTACACCTTC. This codes for CASSFYSSQSLSYGYTF.

Here the CDR3 DNA reads TGTGCCAGCAGCTTAGGCGGGGGTAACACTGAAGCTTTCTTT. Its translation is CASSLGGGNTEAFF. This sequence joins TRBV11-2 and TRBJ1-1; TRBD1 might be the D (5 bases). Germline-derived CDR1 and CDR2 are SGHAT and FQNNGV. Trimming took 1 base from V and 2 from J, leaving 8 bases between them. The CDR3 consists of 14 residues.

The chain uses TRBV19 and TRBJ2-5, with a weak D call TRBD1 (5 bases). V was trimmed by 3 bases and J by 5 bases, leaving 13 bases between them. This CDR3 is 14 amino acids long. Germline CDR1 and CDR2: LNHDA and SQIVND (reference sequence). DNA of the CDR3: TGTGCCAGTAGTATTTTCCAGGGCCGGGAGACCCAGTACTTC. This translates into CASSIFQGRETQYF.

The rearrangement uses TRBV10-1 and TRBJ1-5; D not certain. Germline V gives CDR1 WNHNN, CDR2 SYGVQD (reference sequence). There are 17 residues in the CDR3. Trimming removed 8 bases at V and 0 bases at J, with 20 bases between. The CDR3 DNA follows: TGCGCCAGCCAAGGACGGCCGGATCGATATAGCAATCAGCCCCAGCATTTT. This encodes CASQGRPDRYSNQPQHF.

This clone occurred once. The chain joins TRBV10-3 to TRBJ1-6; the D is unclear. This CDR3 contains 12 residues. The ends were cut back, 3 bases at V and 7 bases at J, with 4 bases in the middle. CDR1 is ENHRY, CDR2 SYGVKD, per germline. The CDR3 spells CAISDTNSPLHF. The CDR3 DNA reads as TGTGCCATCAGTGACACCAATTCACCCCTCCACTTT.

This sequence joins TRBV20-1 and TRBJ1-2, with D unclear. Trimming shortened V by 3 bases and J by 4 bases, and 6 bases separated the two germline ends. Per the germline V gene, CDR1 is DFQATT and CDR2 is SNEGSKA (reference sequence). The CDR3 has 11 amino acids. DNA of the CDR3: TGCAGTGCTAGTACGGCCTATGGCTACACCTTC. Residues: CSASTAYGYTF.

This clone turned up a few times. The gene calls are TRBV28 and TRBJ1-2; 7 nucleotides match TRBD1. The CDR3 sequence is 12 residues long. The V gene end was trimmed by 5 bases and the J gene end by 10 bases; junction bases not matched to a gene: 7. Germline loops: CDR1 MDHEN, CDR2 SYDVKM. CDR3 region: CASSAGDSFYTF. The CDR3 DNA is TGTGCCAGCAGTGCAGGGGACAGCTTCTACACCTTC.

The J gene is TRBJ2-5, the V gene TRBV29-1; a weak D match, TRBD2 (5 bases). The length of the CDR3 is 12 residues. Germline lookup yields CDR1 SQVTM and CDR2 ANQGSEA. Trimming took 4 bases from V and 5 from J, leaving 11 bases between them. Here the CDR3 DNA reads TGCAGCGTTGGGCTAGCCGGGGAGACCCAGTACTTC. Its protein product is CSVGLAGETQYF.

This clone was recorded only once. The chain joins TRBV10-3 to TRBJ2-1, with D perhaps matching TRBD2 (5 bases). V was shortened by 2 bases and J by 0 bases, with 8 bases between the two germline ends. Looked up from germline, CDR1 is ENHRY and CDR2 is SYGVKD. The length of the CDR3 is 15 residues. The CDR3 loop reads CAISERDSSYNEQFF. CDR3 nucleotides: TGTGCCATCAGTGAGCGGGATAGCTCCTACAATGAGCAGTTCTTC.

The rearrangement joins TRBV5-1 to TRBJ2-2; 9 bases map to TRBD2. The CDR3 contains 16 residues. J lost 6 bases, V lost 2 bases, and 8 bases had no gene match. Germline CDR1 is SGHRS and CDR2 is YFSETQ. CDR3 residues: CASSFSAGGVPGELFF. DNA of the CDR3: TGCGCCAGCAGCTTCTCTGCGGGAGGGGTTCCCGGGGAGCTGTTTTTT.

This clone was seen just once. The chain has TRBV7-2 and TRBJ2-2; tentative D call: TRBD1 (6 bases). Germline V gene sequence: CDR1 SGHTA, CDR2 FQGNSA. Trimming removed 4 bases from V and 7 bases from J, with 16 bases in between. The CDR3 length is 15 residues. The CDR3 DNA reads as TGTGCCAGCAGCTCCCTCCACAGGGCCGGCGGGGAGCTGTTTTTT. It yields the protein CASSSLHRAGGELFF.

The J gene is TRBJ2-5, the V gene TRBV28, with 10 bases matching TRBD2. This CDR3 is 16 amino acids long. V was clipped by 5 bases and J by 3 bases; unmatched bases: 9. Germline CDR1 reads MDHEN; CDR2 reads SYDVKM. CDR3 nucleotide sequence: TGTGCCAGCAGTCCTAGCGGGAGCCCTGGGGAAGAGACCCAGTACTTC. This codes for CASSPSGSPGEETQYF.

This chain links TRBV20-1 with TRBJ2-5; no definite D call. Trimming took off 3 bases at V and 10 bases at J, with 9 bases between the two ends. Germline lookup yields CDR1 DFQATT and CDR2 SNEGSKA (reference sequence). This CDR3 is built from 10 residues. In nucleotides, the CDR3 is TGCAGTGCTAGGGGTCGTGTCCAGTACTTC. This sequence encodes CSARGRVQYF.

The V call is TRBV10-3, the J call TRBJ2-5; the D gene could be TRBD1 or TRBD2 (5 bases each). CDR1 ENHRY and CDR2 SYGVKD come from the germline V gene. The ends were cut back, 4 bases at V and 0 bases at J, with 12 bases in the middle. The CDR3 extends over 15 amino acids. The CDR3, as DNA: TGTGCCATCAGTGTGGCAGGGACCTACCAAGAGACCCAGTACTTC. Its protein is CAISVAGTYQETQYF.

This clone was counted a few times. Other DNA sequences in this specimen translate into the identical CDR3. The chain uses TRBV7-9 and TRBJ2-2; TRBD2 might be the D (5 bases). Germline V lookup: CDR1 SEHNR, CDR2 FQNEAQ (reference sequence). This CDR3 has 15 amino acids. V was pared by 1 base and J by 3 bases, with 9 bases between. Here the CDR3 reads CASSLGQEDTGELFF. In nucleotides, the CDR3 is TGTGCCAGCAGCTTAGGGCAGGAGGACACCGGGGAGCTGTTTTTT.

V usage is TRBV29-1 and J usage is TRBJ2-5, with a possible D match to TRBD1 (6 bases). The V end was cut by 4 bases, the J end by 2 bases, with 11 bases between. CDR1 and CDR2 from the germline V gene are SQVTM and ANQGSEA. CDR3 length: 13 amino acids. The CDR3 DNA sequence: TGCAGCGTTGTGGGGGCAGATCAAGAGACCCAGTACTTC. Its protein product is CSVVGADQETQYF.

CDR3 loop: CASSYSRDTNYGYTF. CDR3 in DNA: TGTGCCAGCAGTTACTCGAGGGACACTAACTATGGCTACACCTTC. The J gene is TRBJ1-2, the V gene TRBV6-5; D is possibly TRBD1 (6 bases). Per the germline V gene, CDR1 is MNHEY and CDR2 is SVGAGI. The CDR3 has 15 residues. The V end lost 0 bases, the J end lost 0 bases, and 8 bases lay between the germline ends.

The J gene is TRBJ2-5, the V gene TRBV5-4, with a tentative D call TRBD2 (5 bases). Germline assignment: CDR1 SGHNT and CDR2 YYREEE (reference sequence). The CDR3 is 16 residues long. V lost 4 bases and J 5 bases, leaving 21 bases between the germline ends. The CDR3 nucleotides read TGTGCCAGCAGCCCGGGGTCCGCTCCTGTCTGGGAGACCCAGTACTTC. Amino acid sequence: CASSPGSAPVWETQYF.